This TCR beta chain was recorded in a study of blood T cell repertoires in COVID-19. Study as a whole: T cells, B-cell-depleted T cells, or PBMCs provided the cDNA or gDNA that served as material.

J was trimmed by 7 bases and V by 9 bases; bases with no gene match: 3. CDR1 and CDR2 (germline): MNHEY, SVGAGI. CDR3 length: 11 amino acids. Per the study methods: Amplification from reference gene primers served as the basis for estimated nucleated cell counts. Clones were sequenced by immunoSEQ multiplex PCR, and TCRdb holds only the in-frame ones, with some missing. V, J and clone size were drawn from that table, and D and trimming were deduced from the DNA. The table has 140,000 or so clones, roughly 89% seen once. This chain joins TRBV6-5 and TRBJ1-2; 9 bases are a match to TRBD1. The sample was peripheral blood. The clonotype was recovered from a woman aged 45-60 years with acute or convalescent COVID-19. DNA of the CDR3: TGTGCCAGTGGGACAGGGTTTGGCTACACCTTC. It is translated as CASGTGFGYTF.